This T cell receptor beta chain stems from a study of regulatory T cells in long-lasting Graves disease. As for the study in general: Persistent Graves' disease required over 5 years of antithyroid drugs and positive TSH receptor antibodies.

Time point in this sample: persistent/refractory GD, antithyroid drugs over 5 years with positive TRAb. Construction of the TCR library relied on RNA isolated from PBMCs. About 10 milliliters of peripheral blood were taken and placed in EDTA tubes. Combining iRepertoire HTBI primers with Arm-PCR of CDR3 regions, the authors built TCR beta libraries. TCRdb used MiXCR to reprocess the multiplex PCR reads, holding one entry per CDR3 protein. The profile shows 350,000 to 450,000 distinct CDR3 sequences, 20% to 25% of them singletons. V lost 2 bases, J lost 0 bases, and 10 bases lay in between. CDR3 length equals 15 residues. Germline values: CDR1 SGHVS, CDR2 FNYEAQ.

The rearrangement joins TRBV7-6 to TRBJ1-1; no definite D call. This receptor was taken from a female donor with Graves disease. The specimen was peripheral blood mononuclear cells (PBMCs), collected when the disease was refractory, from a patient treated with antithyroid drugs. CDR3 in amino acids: CASSLTGMMNTEAFF. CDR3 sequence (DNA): TGTGCCAGCAGCTTAACGGGGATGATGAACACTGAAGCTTTCTTT.